This entry features one TCR beta chain sequence. Its antigen is unknown. An approximately 2.3 ml peripheral blood sample was drawn into PAXgene tubes per donor and stored at -80°C. Total RNA was isolated from whole blood with the PAXgene blood miRNA kit on an automated QIAcube, without T cell sorting. Deep TCRalpha and TCRbeta repertoire profiling with unique molecular barcoding was performed on peripheral blood of monozygotic twin pairs concordant or discordant for inflammatory bowel disease. Smoking habits were recorded for all twin pairs, and each individual was classified as a current, former or never smoker. The germline V gene yields LGHNA for CDR1 and YNFKEQ for CDR2. Measured from the cysteine to the phenylalanine, the CDR3 is 17 residues long. No DNA has been recorded. The data stem from a study of monozygotic twins with inflammatory bowel disease (dated by TCRdb to between 2018 and 2020). The study in broad terms: In total, some 30 monozygotic twin pairs made up the full study: 19 Danish pairs, all IBD-discordant, plus nine German pairs, of which four were IBD-concordant and five were IBD-discordant. The search for disease-associated traits relied mainly on comparing, within discordant pairs, IBD patients with their genetically identical healthy co-twins. Each individual had, on average, about 151 000 unique TCRalpha sequences and 181 000 unique TCRbeta sequences available for analysis.

General study outcomes and caveats: No difference in repertoire similarity was observed between concordant and discordant twins, possibly owing to limited statistical power. Distinction between different T cell subtypes could not be achieved in the analysis. TCRbeta repertoire diversity, by inverse Simpson index, was decreased in IBD patients compared with their healthy co-twins. The results gave no support for a single strong signal or clonotype linked to IBD. Differing immunosuppressive treatments among patients may have added background noise and inter-individual variability to the repertoires. Compared with healthy twins, IBD patients had fewer clonotypes in common with other individuals, a difference most pronounced in patients showing signs of disease activity.

Libraries came from 5' RACE. The input for every TCR library was roughly 3,200 ng of total RNA. For each sample, cDNA synthesis was carried out in eight separate reactions using SMARTScribe reverse transcriptase. During cDNA synthesis, template switching introduced unique molecular identifiers that contained a 6-nucleotide sample barcode. Amplification of TCRalpha and TCRbeta cDNA involved two nested PCRs of 16 and 9 cycles, and each PCR was followed by bead purification. Before amplification, the cDNA was both treated with uracil DNA-glycosylase and purified with the QIAquick PCR purification kit. The second PCR added Illumina TruSeq-compatible adapters along with sample-specific barcodes. Library quality and concentration were checked on TapeStation and Qubit, and libraries were pooled at 4.5 to 5.5 ng each. The pooled libraries were sequenced with 2 x 100 bp reads and custom sequencing primers on an Illumina HiSeq2500 single-index Rapid Run. Concerning the study's data processing: PCR and sequencing errors were corrected by UMI-based consensus assembly using MiGEC version 1.2.6. MiXCR version 2.1.1 was used for V(D)J alignment, clonotype assembly and CDR3 extraction. To normalise gene usage, clonotype sharing and MAIT/NKT TCR abundance, the top 1000, 10 000 and 20 000 clonotypes in each sample were analysed. Diversity was computed as the inverse Simpson index with the vegan R package after downsampling to 27 000 UMIs. Statistical testing used paired Mann-Whitney U tests on the discordant twin pairs and applied Benjamini-Hochberg correction for multiple testing. TCRdb reprocessed the raw reads; every CDR3 protein sequence is a single record, and DNA is not supplied. In this record, the V and J calls reflect TCRdb's handling and not the investigators' own analysis. The sample's table covers over 350,000 distinct CDR3 sequences. Of the sample, just over 2.5% falls within the top ten clones.

This sequence was found in a human donor with ulcerative colitis or Crohn's disease, or a healthy co-twin of an affected twin (not recorded which). Sample: blood. Here the chain combines TRBV4-2 and TRBJ2-3; there is no DNA to check the TCRdb D call of TRBD2. The CDR3 is CASSQAYLAGDTDTQYF.